This note documents a single T cell receptor (beta chain) sequence. The time point here: after neoadjuvant nivolumab, at surgical resection. These oral cavity squamous cell carcinomas were HPV-negative and locally advanced. The data stem from a study of neoadjuvant anti-PD-1 for oral cavity cancer. The protocol was immunoSEQ multiplex PCR, while the TCRdb copy is restricted to in-frame clones and leaves out a portion. The sample lists about 68,000 clones; 85% were seen once. The V gene's germline CDR1 is SNHLY and CDR2 FYNNEI. This CDR3 is built from 15 residues. Trimming cost V 6 bases and J 2 bases; bases outside gene matches: 7.

Sequencing was performed on PBMCs, taken after nivolumab (anti-PD-1) treatment. The origin of this receptor is a person between 40 and 85 years old with oral cavity squamous cell carcinoma. V usage is TRBV2 and J usage is TRBJ2-3; 8 bases line up with TRBD2. The CDR3 DNA is TGTGCCAGCAGCTTTGGACTAGCAAACACAGATACGCAGTATTTT. It codes for CASSFGLANTDTQYF.